This T cell receptor beta chain was observed in a study of cytomegalovirus exposure and HLA in healthy donors. As regards this clone: Its antigen remains unidentified.

The data were produced by immunoSEQ multiplex PCR, yet TCRdb's version contains in-frame clones alone and is incomplete. The data contain about 350,000 clones, about 90% of them singletons. The study drew the donors from its approximately 130-subject validation cohort, separate from the roughly 700-subject first cohort. Study-wide points: TCR beta chains numbering 164 were designated cytomegalovirus-associated.

V dropped 1 base and J dropped 1 base, with 11 bases sitting between them. The CDR3 totals 14 residues. The germline gives CDR1 SQVTM, CDR2 ANQGSEA. The V call is TRBV29-1, the J call TRBJ2-7; D ambiguous. This TCR derives from a woman aged 30 to 39 in good health and CMV-seropositive. The sample taken for sequencing was PBMCs. The CDR3 loop is CSVEVSSSSYEQYF. The CDR3 DNA reads TGCAGCGTTGAAGTTTCCAGCAGTTCCTACGAGCAGTACTTC.